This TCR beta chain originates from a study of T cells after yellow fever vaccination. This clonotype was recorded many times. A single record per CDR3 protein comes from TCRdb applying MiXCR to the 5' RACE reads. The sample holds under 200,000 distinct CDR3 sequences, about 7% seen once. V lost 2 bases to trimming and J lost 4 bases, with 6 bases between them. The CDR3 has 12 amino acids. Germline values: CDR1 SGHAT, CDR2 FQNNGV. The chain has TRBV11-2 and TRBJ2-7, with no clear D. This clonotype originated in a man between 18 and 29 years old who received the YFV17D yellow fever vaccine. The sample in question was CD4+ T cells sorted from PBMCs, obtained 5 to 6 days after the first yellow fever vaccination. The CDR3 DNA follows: TGTGCCAGCAGCTTAAGCGAGTACGAGCAGTACTTC. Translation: CASSLSEYEQYF. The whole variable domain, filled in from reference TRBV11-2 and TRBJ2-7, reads EAGVAQSPRYKIIEKRQSVAFWCNPISGHATLYWYQQILGQGPKLLIQFQNNGVVDDSQLPKDRFSAERLKGVDSTLKIQPAKLEDSAVYLCASSLSEYEQYFGPGTRLTVT.